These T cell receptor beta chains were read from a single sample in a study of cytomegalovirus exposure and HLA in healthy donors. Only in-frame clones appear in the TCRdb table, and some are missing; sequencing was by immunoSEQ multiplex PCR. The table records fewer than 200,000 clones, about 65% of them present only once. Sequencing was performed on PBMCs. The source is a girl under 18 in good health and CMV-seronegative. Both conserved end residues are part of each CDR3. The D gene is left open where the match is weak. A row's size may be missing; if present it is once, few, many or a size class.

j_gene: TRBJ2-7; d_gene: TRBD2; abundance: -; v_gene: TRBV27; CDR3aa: CASSLGGYEQYF; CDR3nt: TGTGCCAGCAGTTTGGGGGGGTACGAGCAGTACTTC
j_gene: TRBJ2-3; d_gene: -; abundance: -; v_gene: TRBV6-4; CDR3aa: CASSPAAGAPTDTQYF; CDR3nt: TGTGCCAGCAGTCCGGCTGCGGGGGCCCCGACAGATACGCAGTATTTT
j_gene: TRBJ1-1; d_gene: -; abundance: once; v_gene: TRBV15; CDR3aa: CATSREGGRGIGYLNTEAFF; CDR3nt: TGTGCCACCAGCAGAGAAGGGGGAAGGGGGATCGGGTACCTGAACACTGAAGCTTTCTTT
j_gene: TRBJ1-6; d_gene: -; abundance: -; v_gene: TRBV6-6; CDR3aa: CASSEAANSPLHF; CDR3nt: TGTGCCAGCAGTGAGGCGGCAAATTCACCCCTCCACTTT
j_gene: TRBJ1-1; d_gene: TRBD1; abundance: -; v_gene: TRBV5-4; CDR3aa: CASSLLPRIDTRTGDIEAFF; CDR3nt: TGTGCCAGCAGCTTGTTACCCCGAATAGATACAAGGACAGGGGATATTGAAGCTTTCTTT
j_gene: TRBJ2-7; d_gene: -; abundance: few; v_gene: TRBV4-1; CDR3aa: CASSQGHSSSYEQYF; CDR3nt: TGCGCCAGCAGCCAAGGCCACTCGAGCTCCTACGAGCAGTACTTC
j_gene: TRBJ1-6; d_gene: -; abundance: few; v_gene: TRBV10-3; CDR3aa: CAISGDASPLHF; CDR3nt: TGTGCCATCAGTGGAGATGCGTCACCCCTCCACTTT
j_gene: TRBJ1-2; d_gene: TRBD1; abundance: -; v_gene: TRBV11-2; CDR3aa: CASRQTGTRSGYTF; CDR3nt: TGTGCCAGCAGACAGACAGGGACTCGAAGTGGCTACACCTTC
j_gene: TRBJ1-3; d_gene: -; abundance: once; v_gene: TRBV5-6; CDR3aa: CASRPPGGNTIYF; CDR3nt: TGTGCCAGCAGGCCCCCGGGGGGAAACACCATATATTTT
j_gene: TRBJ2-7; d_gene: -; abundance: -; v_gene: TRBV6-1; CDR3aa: CASSEADRTGEQYF; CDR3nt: TGTGCCAGCAGTGAAGCCGACAGGACGGGAGAGCAGTACTTC
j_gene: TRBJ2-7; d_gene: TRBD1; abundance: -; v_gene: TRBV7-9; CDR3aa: CASSLTGGGGQYF; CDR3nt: TGTGCCAGCAGCTTGACAGGGGGCGGAGGGCAGTACTTC
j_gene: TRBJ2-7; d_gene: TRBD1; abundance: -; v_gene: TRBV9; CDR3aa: CASSVGQDSYEQYF; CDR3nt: TGTGCCAGCAGCGTGGGACAGGACTCCTACGAGCAGTACTTC
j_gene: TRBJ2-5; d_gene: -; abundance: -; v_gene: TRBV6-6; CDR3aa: CASSYLGSKKETQYF; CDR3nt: TGTGCCAGCAGTTACTTGGGCAGTAAAAAAGAGACCCAGTACTTC
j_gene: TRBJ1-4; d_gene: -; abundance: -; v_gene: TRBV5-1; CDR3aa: CASSLAATNEKLFF; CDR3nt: TGCGCCAGCAGCCTGGCGGCAACTAATGAAAAACTGTTTTTT
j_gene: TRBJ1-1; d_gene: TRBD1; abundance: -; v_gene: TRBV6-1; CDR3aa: CASSERTGEEAFF; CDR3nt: TGTGCCAGCAGCGAGAGGACAGGGGAGGAAGCTTTCTTT
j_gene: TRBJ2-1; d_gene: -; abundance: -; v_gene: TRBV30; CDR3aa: CAWSLSAGVTNEQFF; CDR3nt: TGTGCCTGGAGTCTCTCGGCAGGGGTTACAAATGAGCAGTTCTTC
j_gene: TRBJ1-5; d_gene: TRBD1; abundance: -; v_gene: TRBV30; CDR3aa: CAWSRQGGQPQHF; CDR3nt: TGTGCCTGGAGTCGACAGGGGGGTCAGCCCCAGCATTTT
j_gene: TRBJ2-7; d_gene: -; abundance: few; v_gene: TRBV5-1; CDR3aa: CASSRTGGSYEQYF; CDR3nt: TGCGCCAGCAGCCGGACCGGGGGTTCCTACGAGCAGTACTTC
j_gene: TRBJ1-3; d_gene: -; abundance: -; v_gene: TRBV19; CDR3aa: CASQQVEGNTIYF; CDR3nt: TGTGCCAGTCAACAGGTAGAAGGAAACACCATATATTTT
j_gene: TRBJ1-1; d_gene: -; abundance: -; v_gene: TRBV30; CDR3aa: CAWTRNTEAFF; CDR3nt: TGTGCCTGGACGAGGAACACTGAAGCTTTCTTT
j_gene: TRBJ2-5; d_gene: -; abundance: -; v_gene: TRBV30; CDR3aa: CAWSVLGRETQYF; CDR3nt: TGTGCCTGGAGTGTACTTGGGAGGGAGACCCAGTACTTC
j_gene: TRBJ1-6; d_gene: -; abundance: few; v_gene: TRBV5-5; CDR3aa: CASSLSGSNSPLHF; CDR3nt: TGTGCCAGCAGCCTGTCAGGGTCCAACTCACCCCTCCACTTT
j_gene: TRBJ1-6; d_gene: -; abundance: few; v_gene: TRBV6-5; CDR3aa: CASSIRGGNSPLHF; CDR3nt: TGTGCCAGCAGCATTAGGGGGGGTAATTCACCCCTCCACTTT
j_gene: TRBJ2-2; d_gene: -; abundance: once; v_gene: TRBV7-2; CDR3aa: CASSLVPVLNTGELFF; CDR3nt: TGTGCCAGCAGCTTGGTCCCGGTTCTGAACACCGGGGAGCTGTTTTTT
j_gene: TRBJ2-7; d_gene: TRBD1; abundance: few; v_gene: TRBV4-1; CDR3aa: CASRRQGENYEQYF; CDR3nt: TGCGCCAGCAGGAGACAGGGCGAGAACTACGAGCAGTACTTC
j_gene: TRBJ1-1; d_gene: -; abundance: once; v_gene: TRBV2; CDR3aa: CASSEGRGSRPNTEAFF; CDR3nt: TGTGCCAGCAGTGAAGGAAGAGGGAGTAGACCGAACACTGAAGCTTTCTTT
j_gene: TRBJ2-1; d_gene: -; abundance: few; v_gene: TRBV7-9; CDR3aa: CASSFRRGGMDEQFF; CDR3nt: TGTGCCAGCAGCTTTCGGAGGGGGGGCATGGATGAGCAGTTCTTC
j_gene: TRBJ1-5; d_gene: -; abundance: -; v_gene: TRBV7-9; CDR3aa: CASSLGGVGNQPQHF; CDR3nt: TGTGCCAGCAGCTTAGGGGGGGTTGGCAATCAGCCCCAGCATTTT
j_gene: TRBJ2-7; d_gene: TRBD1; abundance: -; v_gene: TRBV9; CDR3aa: CASSPPTGGLEPYEQYF; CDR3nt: TGTGCCAGCAGCCCCCCGACAGGGGGGCTCGAACCCTACGAGCAGTACTTC
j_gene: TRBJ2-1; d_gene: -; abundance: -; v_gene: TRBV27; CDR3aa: CASSLIPPQYNEQFF; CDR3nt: TGTGCCAGCAGTTTAATCCCACCCCAGTACAATGAGCAGTTCTTC
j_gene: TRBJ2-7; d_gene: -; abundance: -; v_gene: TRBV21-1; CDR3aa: CASSCYGGTGSEEQYF; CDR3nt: TGTGCCAGCAGCTGTTATGGTGGGACAGGGTCGGAAGAGCAGTACTTC
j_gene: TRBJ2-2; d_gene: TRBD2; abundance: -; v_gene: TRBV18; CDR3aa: CASSPRTSPGELFF; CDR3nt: TGTGCCAGCTCACCGCGGACTAGCCCCGGGGAGCTGTTTTTT
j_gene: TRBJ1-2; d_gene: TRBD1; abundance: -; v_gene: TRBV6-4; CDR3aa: CASSGTGDYGYTF; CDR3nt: TGTGCCAGCAGTGGGACAGGGGACTATGGCTACACCTTC
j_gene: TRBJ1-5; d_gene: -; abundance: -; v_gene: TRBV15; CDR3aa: CATGGRPGRGDQPQHF; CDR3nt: TGTGCCACCGGGGGCAGACCAGGTAGAGGAGATCAGCCCCAGCATTTT
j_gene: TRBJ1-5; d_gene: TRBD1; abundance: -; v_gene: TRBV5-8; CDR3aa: CASSLEQGQPQHF; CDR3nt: TGTGCCAGCAGCTTGGAACAGGGGCAGCCCCAGCATTTT
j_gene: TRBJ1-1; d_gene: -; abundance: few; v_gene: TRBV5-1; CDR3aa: CASSTGQSEAFF; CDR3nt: TGCGCCAGCAGCACAGGACAGTCTGAAGCTTTCTTT
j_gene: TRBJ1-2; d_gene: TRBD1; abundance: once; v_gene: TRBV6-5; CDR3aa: CASSTQQGRYTF; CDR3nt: TGTGCCAGCAGCACTCAACAGGGGCGCTACACCTTC
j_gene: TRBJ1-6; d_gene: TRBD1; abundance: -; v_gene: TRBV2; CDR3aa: CASSERGQEYNSPLHF; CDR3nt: TGTGCCAGCAGTGAGAGGGGACAGGAGTATAATTCACCCCTCCACTTT
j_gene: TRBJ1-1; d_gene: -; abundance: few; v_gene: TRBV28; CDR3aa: CASSLPSVVGNTEAFF; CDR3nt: TGTGCCAGCAGCTTACCTAGTGTGGTAGGGAACACTGAAGCTTTCTTT
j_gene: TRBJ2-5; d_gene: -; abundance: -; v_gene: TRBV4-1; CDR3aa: CASSQDRRGGETQYF; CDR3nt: TGCGCCAGCAGCCAAGATCGTAGGGGGGGAGAGACCCAGTACTTC
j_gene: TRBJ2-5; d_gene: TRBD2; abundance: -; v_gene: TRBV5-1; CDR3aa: CASSSASGASPETQYF; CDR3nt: TGCGCCAGCAGCTCCGCTAGCGGGGCGAGCCCGGAGACCCAGTACTTC
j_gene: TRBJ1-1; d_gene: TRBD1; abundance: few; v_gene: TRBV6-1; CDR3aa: CAGSRETGAEAFF; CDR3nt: TGTGCTGGTAGCAGGGAAACAGGGGCTGAAGCTTTCTTT
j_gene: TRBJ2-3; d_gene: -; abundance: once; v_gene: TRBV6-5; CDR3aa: CASSIRGRTDTQYF; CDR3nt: TGTGCCAGCAGCATCAGGGGCCGCACAGATACGCAGTATTTT
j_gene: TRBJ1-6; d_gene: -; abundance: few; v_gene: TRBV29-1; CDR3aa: CSVAEQRNSPLHF; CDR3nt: TGCAGCGTTGCCGAACAGAGAAATTCACCCCTCCACTTT
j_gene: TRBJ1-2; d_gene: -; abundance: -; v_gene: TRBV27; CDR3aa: CASRGSGDYYGYTF; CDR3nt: TGTGCCAGCAGAGGGTCGGGGGATTACTATGGCTACACCTTC
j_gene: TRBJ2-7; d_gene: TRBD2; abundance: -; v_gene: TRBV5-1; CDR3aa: CASSLLGGLAGGPANYEQYF; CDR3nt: TGCGCCAGCAGCTTGCTCGGTGGACTAGCGGGGGGGCCTGCCAACTACGAGCAGTACTTC
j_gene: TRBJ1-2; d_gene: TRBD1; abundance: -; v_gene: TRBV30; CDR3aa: CAWRITGGAGGYTF; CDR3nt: TGTGCCTGGAGGATTACAGGGGGCGCAGGTGGCTACACCTTC
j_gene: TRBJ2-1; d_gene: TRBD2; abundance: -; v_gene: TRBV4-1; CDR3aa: CASSPAGVAGAHNEQFF; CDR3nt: TGCGCCAGCAGCCCAGCAGGAGTAGCGGGGGCCCACAATGAGCAGTTCTTC
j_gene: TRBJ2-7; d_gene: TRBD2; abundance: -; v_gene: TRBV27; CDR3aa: CASSLRLAVLRNEQYF; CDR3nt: TGTGCCAGCAGTTTAAGACTAGCGGTTTTAAGGAACGAGCAGTACTTC
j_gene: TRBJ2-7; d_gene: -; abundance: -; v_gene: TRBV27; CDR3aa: CASSPRLSLYEQYF; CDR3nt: TGTGCCAGCAGTCCCCGACTGAGCCTCTACGAGCAGTACTTC
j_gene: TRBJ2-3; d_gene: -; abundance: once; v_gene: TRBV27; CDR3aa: CASSFRSDTQYF; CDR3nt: TGTGCCAGCAGTTTTCGTTCAGATACGCAGTATTTT